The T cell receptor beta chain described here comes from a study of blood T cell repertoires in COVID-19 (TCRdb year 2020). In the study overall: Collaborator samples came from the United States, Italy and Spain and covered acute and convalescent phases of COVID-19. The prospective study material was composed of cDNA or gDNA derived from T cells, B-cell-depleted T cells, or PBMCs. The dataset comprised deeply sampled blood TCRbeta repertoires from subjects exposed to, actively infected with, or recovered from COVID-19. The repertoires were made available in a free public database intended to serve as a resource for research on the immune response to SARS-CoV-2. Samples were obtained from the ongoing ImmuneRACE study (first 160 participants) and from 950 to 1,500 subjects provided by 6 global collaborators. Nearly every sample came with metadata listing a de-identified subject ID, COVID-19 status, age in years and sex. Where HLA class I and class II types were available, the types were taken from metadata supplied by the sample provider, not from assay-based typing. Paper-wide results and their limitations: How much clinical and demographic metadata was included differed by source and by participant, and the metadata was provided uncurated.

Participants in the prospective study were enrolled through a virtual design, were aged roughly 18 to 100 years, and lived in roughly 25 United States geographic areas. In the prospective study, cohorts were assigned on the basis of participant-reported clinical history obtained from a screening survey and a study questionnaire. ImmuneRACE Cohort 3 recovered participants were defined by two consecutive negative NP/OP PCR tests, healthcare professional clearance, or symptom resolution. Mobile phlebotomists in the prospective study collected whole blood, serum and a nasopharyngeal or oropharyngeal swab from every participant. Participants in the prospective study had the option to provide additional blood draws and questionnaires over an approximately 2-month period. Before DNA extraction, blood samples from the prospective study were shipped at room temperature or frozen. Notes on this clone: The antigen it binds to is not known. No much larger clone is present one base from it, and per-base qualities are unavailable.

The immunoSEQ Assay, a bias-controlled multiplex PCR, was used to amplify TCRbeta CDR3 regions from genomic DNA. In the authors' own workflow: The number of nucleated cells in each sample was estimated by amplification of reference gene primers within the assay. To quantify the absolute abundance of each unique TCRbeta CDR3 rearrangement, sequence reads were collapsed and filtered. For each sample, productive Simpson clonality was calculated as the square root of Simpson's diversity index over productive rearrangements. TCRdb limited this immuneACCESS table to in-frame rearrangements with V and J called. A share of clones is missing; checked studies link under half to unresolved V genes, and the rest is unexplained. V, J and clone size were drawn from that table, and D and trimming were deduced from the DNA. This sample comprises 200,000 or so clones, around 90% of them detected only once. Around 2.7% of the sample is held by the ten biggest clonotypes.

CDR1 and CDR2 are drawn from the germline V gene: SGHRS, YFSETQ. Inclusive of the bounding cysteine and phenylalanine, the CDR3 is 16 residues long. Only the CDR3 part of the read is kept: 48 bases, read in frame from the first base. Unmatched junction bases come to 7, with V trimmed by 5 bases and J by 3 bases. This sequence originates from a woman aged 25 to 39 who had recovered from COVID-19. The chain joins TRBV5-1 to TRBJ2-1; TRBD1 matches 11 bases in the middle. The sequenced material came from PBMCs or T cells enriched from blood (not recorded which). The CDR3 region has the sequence CASRDTGTGGYNEQFF. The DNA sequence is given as TGCGCCAGCAGGGATACGGGGACAGGGGGCTACAATGAGCAGTTCTTC. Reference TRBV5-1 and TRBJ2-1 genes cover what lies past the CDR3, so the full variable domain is KAGVTQTPRYLIKTRGQQVTLSCSPISGHRSVSWYQQTPGQGLQFLFEYFSETQRNKGNFPGRFSGRQFSNSRSEMNVSTLELGDSALYLCASRDTGTGGYNEQFFGPGTRLTVL.